The 15 T cell receptor beta chains below were found in one sample sequenced in a study of cytomegalovirus exposure and HLA in healthy donors. With 60 Vbeta and 13 Jbeta primers, the PCR was carried out. Clones were read by immunoSEQ multiplex PCR, and TCRdb kept only the in-frame ones, dropping some. Here the sample spans about 120,000 clones, more than 15% being singletons. Sequences were obtained from PBMCs. These receptors originate from a female donor in good health and CMV-seropositive.

This clone appeared a few times. The chain has TRBV2 and TRBJ2-7, with 9 bases fitting TRBD1. V lost 6 bases to trimming and J lost 5 bases; unmatched junction nucleotides: 2. The CDR3 consists of 12 residues. Germline loops: CDR1 SNHLY, CDR2 FYNNEI. DNA for the CDR3: TGTGCCAGCAGGGGGACAGGGAACGAGCAGTACTTC. It codes for CASRGTGNEQYF.

The gene calls are TRBV9 and TRBJ1-3; 7 bases fit TRBD1. The junction had 1 base not matched to a gene; V was cut back by 5 bases and J by 2 bases. This CDR3 has 13 amino acids. Looked up from germline, CDR1 is SGDLS and CDR2 is YYNGEE. CDR3 amino acids: CASRGTAGNTIYF. The DNA of the CDR3 is TGTGCCAGCAGAGGGACAGCTGGAAACACCATATATTTT.

This clone came up a few times. The V call is TRBV28, the J call TRBJ2-5, with D possibly matching TRBD1 (6 bases). Between the trimmed V and J ends, which lost 4 bases and 0 bases, there was a span of 12 bases. There are 15 residues in the CDR3. The germline V gene encodes CDR1 MDHEN and CDR2 SYDVKM. CDR3 DNA sequence: TGTGCCAGCAGTTCCCAGGACAGATACCAAGAGACCCAGTACTTC. Translated, it gives CASSSQDRYQETQYF.

The gene calls are TRBV12-5 and TRBJ2-5, with TRBD1 matching 7 bases. CDR1 is LGHNT, CDR2 FRNRAP, per germline. V shed 7 bases, J shed 0 bases, and the junction held 20 bases outside the gene matches. The CDR3 extends over 19 amino acids. Here the CDR3 reads CASAQKPLGQLFYQETQYF. CDR3 sequence (DNA): TGTGCTAGTGCCCAGAAGCCGTTGGGACAGCTTTTTTACCAAGAGACCCAGTACTTC.

This chain links TRBV7-9 with TRBJ2-7; weak D call: TRBD2 (7 bases). V dropped 3 bases and J dropped 2 bases, with 14 bases sitting between them. The CDR3 runs 15 residues. The germline V gene has CDR1 SEHNR and CDR2 FQNEAQ (reference sequence). For the CDR3, the DNA is TGTGCCAGCAGCTTTAATGGGGGGGCAACCTACGAGCAGTACTTC. Its translation is CASSFNGGATYEQYF.

This clone was seen a few times. The V call is TRBV4-3, the J call TRBJ2-1, with D perhaps TRBD2 (6 bases). Germline lookup yields CDR1 LGHNA and CDR2 YSLEER. Trimming removed 1 base from V and 0 bases from J, with 19 bases in between. CDR3 size: 19 residues. The CDR3 reads CASSQVGSRGSSSYNEQFF. As DNA, the CDR3 is TGCGCCAGCAGCCAAGTAGGTTCGCGGGGTTCTAGCTCCTACAATGAGCAGTTCTTC.

The chain joins TRBV29-1 to TRBJ1-1; TRBD1 matches at 9 bases. V was pared by 6 bases and J by 4 bases, with 12 bases of the junction left unmatched. CDR1 is SQVTM and CDR2 is ANQGSEA in the germline V gene. The CDR3 has 15 amino acids. CDR3 residues: CSVQPIPGQGTEAFF. The CDR3 coding sequence is TGCAGCGTACAACCAATTCCGGGACAGGGCACTGAAGCTTTCTTT.

This clone appeared a few times. J is TRBJ1-1 and V is TRBV21-1; TRBD1 is taken as the D call from the table, unchecked against the DNA. TRBV21-1 is designated a pseudogene. The CDR3 is made up of 16 amino acids. The chain's CDR3 is CASSKASQGRNTEAFF. In DNA form, the CDR3 reads TGTGCCAGCAGCAAAGCGTCGCAGGGGAGGAACACTGAAGCTTTCTTT.

The chain uses TRBV6-5 and TRBJ1-2; TRBD1 matches 11 bases. J gave up 6 bases and V 4 bases, and 4 bases lay outside the gene matches. Looked up from germline, CDR1 is MNHEY and CDR2 is SVGAGI. CDR3 length: 14 amino acids. The CDR3 here is CASSSGQGANGYTF. For the CDR3, the DNA is TGTGCCAGCAGTTCCGGACAGGGGGCGAATGGCTACACCTTC.

This clone was picked up a small number of times. The chain carries TRBV7-2 and TRBJ2-7, with 7 bases aligning to TRBD1. After removal of 2 bases from V and 4 bases from J, the junction contained 5 bases not matched to a gene. CDR1 is SGHTA and CDR2 is FQGNSA in the germline V gene. This CDR3 contains 14 residues. CDR3: CASSLRPGGYEQYF. DNA for the CDR3: TGTGCCAGCAGCTTAAGGCCAGGGGGTTACGAGCAGTACTTC.

This clone was seen only a few times. The genes are TRBV28 and TRBJ2-4, with 10 positions matching TRBD1. The CDR3 contains 14 residues. Germline CDR1 MDHEN, CDR2 SYDVKM. Unmatched junction bases numbered 6, after V lost 4 bases and J lost 9 bases. CDR3 sequence reads: CASSSPGQGFIQYF. In nucleotides, the CDR3 is TGTGCCAGCAGTTCTCCGGGACAGGGGTTCATTCAGTACTTC.

The chain employs TRBV5-6 and TRBJ2-2; TRBD2 agrees at 13 bases. In germline, CDR1 is SGHDT, CDR2 YYEEEE. The V and J ends lost 4 bases and 5 bases, in that order; junction bases with no gene match: 8. The length of the CDR3 is 17 residues. CDR3 DNA sequence: TGTGCCAGCAGCGAGGAACTAGCGGGGGGGCTGACCGGGGAGCTGTTTTTT. As protein: CASSEELAGGLTGELFF.

The chain is built from TRBV10-1 and TRBJ2-7; 9 nucleotides match TRBD1. Per germline, CDR1 WNHNN and CDR2 SYGVQD (reference sequence). This CDR3 comprises 15 residues. J was trimmed by 3 bases and V by 3 bases; bases with no gene match: 6. The CDR3 nucleotides read TGCGCCAGCAGTGATCACGCGGGACAGGGCTACGAGCAGTACTTC. As protein: CASSDHAGQGYEQYF.

This clone was picked up a small number of times. The CDR3 nucleotides are TGTGCCAGCAGTGAATTGAGGGCCCCCAAGGTCAATGAGCAGTTCTTC. Protein product: CASSELRAPKVNEQFF. The rearrangement joins TRBV2 to TRBJ2-1; the D gene is possibly TRBD2 (5 bases). This CDR3 region has 16 residues. Germline CDR1 and CDR2: SNHLY and FYNNEI. The V end was cut by 2 bases, the J end by 6 bases, with 17 bases between.

V usage is TRBV10-3 and J usage is TRBJ1-4; a possible D gene is TRBD1 (5 bases). Germline lookup yields CDR1 ENHRY and CDR2 SYGVKD. V lost 4 bases and J 6 bases, leaving 12 bases between the germline ends. The CDR3 is 14 residues long. The CDR3 is CAISAGAGDEKLFF. The CDR3 coding sequence is TGTGCCATCAGTGCTGGGGCTGGAGATGAAAAACTGTTTTTT.